This entry features one T cell receptor beta chain sequence. This sequence may be a read error, since a much larger clone differs from it by one base. The conserved phenylalanine or tryptophan normally closing the CDR3 is absent here, so this likely arose from a read error. This sample was included in a study of T cells in Graves' hyperthyroidism and ophthalmopathy. Researchers took RNA transcripts and amplified the TCR beta CDR3 regions from them. A first-round RT-PCR of the TCR CDR3 used the HTBI primer set. A single record per CDR3 protein comes from TCRdb applying MiXCR to the multiplex PCR reads. Altogether some 420,000 distinct CDR3 sequences are present, approximately 14% being singletons, with the ten largest covering about 4.9%. This CDR3 spans 14 amino acids. CDR1 KGHSH and CDR2 LQKENI come from the germline V gene. Trimming took off 3 bases at V and 2 bases at J, with 10 bases between the two ends.

This TCR was sampled from a young woman with Graves' hyperthyroidism. The chain uses TRBV18 and TRBJ2-5, with no clear D. Material for sequencing was blood. The DNA of the CDR3 is TGTGCCAGCTCACCCCTCGGTGGGCAAGAGACCCAGTACTCC. Its protein product is CASSPLGGQETQYS.